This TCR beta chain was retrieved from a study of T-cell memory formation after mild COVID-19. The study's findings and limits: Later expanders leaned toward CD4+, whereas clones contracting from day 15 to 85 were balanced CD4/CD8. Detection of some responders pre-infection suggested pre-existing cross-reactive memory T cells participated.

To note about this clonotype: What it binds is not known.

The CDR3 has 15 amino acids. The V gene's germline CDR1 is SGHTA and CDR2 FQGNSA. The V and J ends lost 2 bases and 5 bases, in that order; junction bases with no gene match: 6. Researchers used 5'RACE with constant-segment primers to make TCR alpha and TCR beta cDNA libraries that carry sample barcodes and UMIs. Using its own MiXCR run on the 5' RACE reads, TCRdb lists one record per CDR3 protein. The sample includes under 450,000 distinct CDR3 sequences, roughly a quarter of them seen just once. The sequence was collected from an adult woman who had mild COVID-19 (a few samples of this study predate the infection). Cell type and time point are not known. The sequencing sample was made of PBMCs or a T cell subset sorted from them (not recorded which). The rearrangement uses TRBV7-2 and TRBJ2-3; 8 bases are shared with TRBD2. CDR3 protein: CASSLRGGRGDTQYF. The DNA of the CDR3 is TGTGCCAGCAGCTTACGGGGGGGCCGCGGAGATACGCAGTATTTT.